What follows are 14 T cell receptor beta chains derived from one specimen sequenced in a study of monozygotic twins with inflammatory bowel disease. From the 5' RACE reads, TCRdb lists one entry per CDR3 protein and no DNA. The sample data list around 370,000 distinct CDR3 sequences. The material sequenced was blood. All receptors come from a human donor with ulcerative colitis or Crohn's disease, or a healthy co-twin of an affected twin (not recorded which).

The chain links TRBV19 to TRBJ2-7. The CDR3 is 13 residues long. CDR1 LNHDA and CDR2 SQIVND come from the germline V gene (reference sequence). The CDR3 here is CASSMSGLYEQYF.

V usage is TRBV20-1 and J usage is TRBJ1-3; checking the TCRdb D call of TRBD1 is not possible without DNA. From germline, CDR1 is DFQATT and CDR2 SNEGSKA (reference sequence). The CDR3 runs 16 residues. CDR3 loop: CSASILQGVAGNTIYF.

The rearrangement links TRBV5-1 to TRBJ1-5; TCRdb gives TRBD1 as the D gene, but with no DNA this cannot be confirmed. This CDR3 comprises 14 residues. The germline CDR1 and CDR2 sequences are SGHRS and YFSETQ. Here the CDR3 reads CASSLNGGNQPQHF.

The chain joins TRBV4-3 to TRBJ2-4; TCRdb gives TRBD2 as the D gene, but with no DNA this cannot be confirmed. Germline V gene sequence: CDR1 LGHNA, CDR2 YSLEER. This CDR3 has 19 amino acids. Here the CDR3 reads CASSQERSGGNGVKNIQYF.

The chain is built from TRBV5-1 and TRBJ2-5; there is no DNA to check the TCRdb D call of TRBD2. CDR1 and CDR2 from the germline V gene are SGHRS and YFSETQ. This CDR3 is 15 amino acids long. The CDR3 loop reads CASSYSGGSGETQYF.

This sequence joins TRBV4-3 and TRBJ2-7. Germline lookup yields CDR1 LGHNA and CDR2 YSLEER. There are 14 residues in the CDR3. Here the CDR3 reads CASSQETGTYEQYF.

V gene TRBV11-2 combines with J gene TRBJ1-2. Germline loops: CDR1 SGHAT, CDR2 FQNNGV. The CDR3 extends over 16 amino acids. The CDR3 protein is CASSPQGEVPNYGYTF.

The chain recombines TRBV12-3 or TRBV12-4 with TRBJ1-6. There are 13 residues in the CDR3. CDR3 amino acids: CASSLYRNSPLHF.

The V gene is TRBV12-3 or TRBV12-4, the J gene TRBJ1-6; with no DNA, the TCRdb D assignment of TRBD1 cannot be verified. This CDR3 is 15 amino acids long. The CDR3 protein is CASSLGPRGRSPLHF.

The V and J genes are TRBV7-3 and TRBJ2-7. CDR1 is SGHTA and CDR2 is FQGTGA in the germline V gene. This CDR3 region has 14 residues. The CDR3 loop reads CASSLDTGTYEQYF.

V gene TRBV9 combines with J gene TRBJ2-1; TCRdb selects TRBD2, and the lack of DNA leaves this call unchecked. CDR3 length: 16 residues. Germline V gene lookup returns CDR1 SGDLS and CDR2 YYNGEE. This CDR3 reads CASSAQAGGTYNEQFF.

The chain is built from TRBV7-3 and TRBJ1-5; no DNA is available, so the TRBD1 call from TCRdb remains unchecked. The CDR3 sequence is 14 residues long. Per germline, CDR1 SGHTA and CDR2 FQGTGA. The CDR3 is CASSLMTGGLAQHF.

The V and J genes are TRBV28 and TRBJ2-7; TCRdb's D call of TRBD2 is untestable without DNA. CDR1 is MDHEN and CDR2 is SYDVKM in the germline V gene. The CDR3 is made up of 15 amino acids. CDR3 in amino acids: CASSRPGLATYEQYF.

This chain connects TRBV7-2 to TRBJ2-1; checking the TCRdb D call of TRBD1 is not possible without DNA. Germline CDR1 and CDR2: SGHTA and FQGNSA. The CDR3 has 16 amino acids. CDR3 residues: CASSLEGQITYNEQFF. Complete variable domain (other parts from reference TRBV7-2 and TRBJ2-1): GAGVSQSPSNKVTEKGKDVELRCDPISGHTALYWYRQSLGQGLEFLIYFQGNSAPDKSGLPSDRFSAERTGGSVSTLTIQRTQQEDSAVYLCASSLEGQITYNEQFFGPGTRLTVL.